The present entry profiles one T cell receptor beta chain with its context. This record comes from a study of control samples from healthy donors and cancer patients. TCRdb's table, derived via immunoSEQ multiplex PCR, lists solely in-frame clones and lacks some. The table has some 120,000 clones, 85% to 95% seen once; the top ten hold around 8.9%. The sample consisted of blood. The receptor's source is a man aged 18 to 30 in good health.

The CDR3 nucleotides are TGTGCCAGTAGTATAGGACAGGGAGGAGGTGAAAAACTGTTTTTT. Its protein is CASSIGQGGGEKLFF. The V gene is TRBV19, the J gene TRBJ1-4; 7 nucleotides align to TRBD1. The CDR3 spans 15 residues. Germline V gene lookup returns CDR1 LNHDA and CDR2 SQIVND (reference sequence). V trimming: 1 base; J trimming: 7 bases; junction bases outside the gene matches: 6.